Here is one T cell receptor beta chain with its context. Its antigen is not yet known. Qualities for individual bases were not recorded, and no much larger clone is one base off. TCR CDR3 regions were amplified from genomic DNA by multiplex PCR using the deep immunoSEQ assay. For each cell subset, the extracted genomic DNA was distributed evenly across all wells of several immunoSEQ 96-well plates, and each plate served as one replicate. For sorted subsets, roughly 0.2 ug genomic DNA, equal to tens of thousands of T cell genomes, was loaded into each replicate PCR. Purified libraries were quantified with a Qubit 3.0 fluorometer, sized on a Bioanalyzer 2100, and re-quantified with the KAPA Library Quantification kit. A separate single-read 150-cycle Illumina NextSeq 550 flow cell was used to sequence each immunoSEQ 96-well plate. The original pipeline was this. Because only junctional sequences without quality scores were contained in the immunoSEQ output, filtering matching that applied to full-length reads could not be performed. To assign V/J genes and CDR3, sequences were annotated using PyIR, a Python wrapper for IgBLAST v1.9, with IMGT germline references. Reads were removed for weak V/J assignments (E-value above 1e-6), missing CDR3, stop codons, out-of-frame junctions, or ambiguous translated residues. V3J clonotypes were defined by identical inferred V gene, J gene, and CDR3 amino acid sequence. Percentage overlap between repertoires was computed as shared unique clonotypes divided by the size of the smaller repertoire. RTK rarefaction, the Chao1 estimator, and Recon v2.1 estimates of unobserved clonotypes were used to assess repertoire richness. Generation probabilities for all TCRbeta clonotypes obtained by the gDNA method from four donors were computed using OLGA. TCRdb retrieved this table from immuneACCESS and kept in-frame rearrangements only. Not all clones are present; in checked studies, unresolved V genes account for under half, and no reason is known for the remainder. For V, J and clone size, that table is used; D and trimming come from the DNA. Across this sample there are around 2,000,000 clones, with around 96% seen only once. Roughly 1.1% of the sample rests with the top ten.

This sample stems from a study of shared clonotypes between healthy human individuals (dated by TCRdb to the early 2020s). Concerning the study at large: The cohort included three men and two women between 18 and 49 years of age. Per donor, three plates each were used for CD4 naive and CD4 memory, two for CD8 naive, and one for CD8 memory. To increase sequencing depth and limit assay-specific biases, different laboratories used diverse techniques to prepare libraries and sequence TCR repertoires. The study deeply sequenced blood TCR repertoires of about 5 healthy adults to estimate repertoire size and the extent of clonotype sharing between individuals. Each donor's leukapheresis produced roughly between roughly 0.9 and 8.9 billion PBMCs. Overall study outcomes, separate from this receptor: Sampling was limited to blood, and TCR repertoires in tissue likely differ from TCR repertoires in blood. Because the study included a small number of donors, the genetic and exposure-history diversity represented was limited. Based on pairwise subsampling, the degree of clonotype sharing among donors was expected to be affected by sequencing depth. Larger estimated clonotype richness was generally found for naive subsets than for memory subsets. When several donors were compared, the shared fraction of clonotypes was approximately 5% for naive CD4, less than 4% for naive CD8, 2% to 2.5% for memory CD4, and roughly 0.4% for memory CD8. Rarefaction of sorted-subset datasets indicated incomplete sequencing despite the large sequencing depth. Compared with non-shared clonotypes, clonotypes shared by all four sorted-subset donors had higher generation probabilities.

CD8 naive samples were CD45RO-negative cells positively selected for CCR7, giving a CD45RA+CCR7+ population that excluded TemRA cells. The donors were healthy, HIV-negative adults with no recently reported acute infections or vaccinations. Only Caucasian adults living in Nashville, Tennessee, USA were represented among the donors. Blood was obtained by leukapheresis, after which PBMCs were separated by Ficoll-Histopaque density gradient centrifugation and cryopreserved in liquid nitrogen vapor phase. Analytical flow cytometry was used to check the purity and quantity of every magnetically sorted T cell population. Each sorted fraction had its genomic DNA isolated and then quantified by UV absorbance on a Nanodrop 2000c. The sample was naive CD8+ T cells sorted from blood. This specimen's cell subset or site label, per the study, means: CD45RA+CCR7+. The source is a man younger than 35 in good health.

The CDR3 amino acid sequence is: CASSDGLAGSSYNEQFF. At the DNA level, the sequence is TGTGCCAGCAGTGATGGACTAGCGGGCTCCTCCTACAATGAGCAGTTCTTC. Here the chain combines TRBV2 and TRBJ2-1; 11 central bases correspond to TRBD2. CDR1 SNHLY and CDR2 FYNNEI are derived from the germline V gene. The CDR3 contains 17 residues, cysteine and phenylalanine counted. The DNA shown is the 51-base CDR3, in frame from base 1. Compared with germline, V lacks 3 bases and J lacks 0 bases; bases without a gene match: 4.